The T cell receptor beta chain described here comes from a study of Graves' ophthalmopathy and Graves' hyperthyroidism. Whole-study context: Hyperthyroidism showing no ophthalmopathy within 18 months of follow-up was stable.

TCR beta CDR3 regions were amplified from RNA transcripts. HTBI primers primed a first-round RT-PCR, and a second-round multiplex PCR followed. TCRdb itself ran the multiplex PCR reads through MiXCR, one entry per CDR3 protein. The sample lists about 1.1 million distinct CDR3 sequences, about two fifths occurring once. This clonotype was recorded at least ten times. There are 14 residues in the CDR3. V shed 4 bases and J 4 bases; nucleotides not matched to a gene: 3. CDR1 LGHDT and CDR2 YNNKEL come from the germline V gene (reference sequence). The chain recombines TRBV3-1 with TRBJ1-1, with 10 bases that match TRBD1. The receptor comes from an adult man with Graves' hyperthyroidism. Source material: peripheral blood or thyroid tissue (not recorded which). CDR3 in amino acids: CASSRQGATTEAFF. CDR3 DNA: TGTGCCAGCAGCCGACAGGGGGCGACCACTGAAGCTTTCTTT.